These 4 T cell receptor beta chains were all obtained from the same sample, sequenced in a study of T cells in tuberculosis. Using immunoSEQ multiplex PCR, the repertoire was profiled, and TCRdb retains in-frame clones only, with some absent. There are about 43,000 clones in the sample; about 94% occur only once, and around 2% lies in the top ten. Sequenced input: PBMCs. Source of these receptors: a donor between 10 and 35 years old with latent tuberculosis or without tuberculosis infection. Some clones in this sample may be carry-over from other donors' samples.

V and J are TRBV18 and TRBJ1-1; possible D gene TRBD1, 6 bases. The CDR3 totals 19 residues. V gave up 4 bases and J gave up 5 bases, with 29 bases separating them. Per the germline V gene, CDR1 is KGHSH and CDR2 is LQKENI. The CDR3 here is CASSLGGKHGRGKRTEAFF. The CDR3 bases are TGTGCCAGCTCACTAGGGGGAAAACACGGTAGAGGAAAAAGGACTGAAGCTTTCTTT.

The chain links TRBV28 to TRBJ1-3; the D is unclear. V lost 3 bases and J lost 4, with 4 bases in between. Germline V gives CDR1 MDHEN, CDR2 SYDVKM. The CDR3 runs 12 residues. The CDR3 DNA reads as TGTGCCAGCAGTTTCGGGGGAAACACCATATATTTT. Residues: CASSFGGNTIYF.

V usage is TRBV4-3 and J usage is TRBJ2-5; D gene ambiguous. V lost 0 bases and J lost 1, with 9 bases in between. The CDR3 is 15 residues long. CDR1 is LGHNA and CDR2 is YSLEER in the germline V gene. The CDR3 is CASSQDNYLQETQYF. CDR3 nucleotides: TGCGCCAGCAGCCAAGATAACTACCTCCAAGAGACCCAGTACTTC.

The genes are TRBV7-2 and TRBJ1-4, with D perhaps matching TRBD1 (5 bases). V was pared by 3 bases and J by 3 bases, with 17 bases between. CDR1 is SGHTA, CDR2 FQGNSA, per germline. The CDR3 has 17 amino acids. The CDR3 coding sequence is TGTGCCAGCAGCTTTGACAGTTGGAGGGGAGCTAATGAAAAACTGTTTTTT. Its translation is CASSFDSWRGANEKLFF.